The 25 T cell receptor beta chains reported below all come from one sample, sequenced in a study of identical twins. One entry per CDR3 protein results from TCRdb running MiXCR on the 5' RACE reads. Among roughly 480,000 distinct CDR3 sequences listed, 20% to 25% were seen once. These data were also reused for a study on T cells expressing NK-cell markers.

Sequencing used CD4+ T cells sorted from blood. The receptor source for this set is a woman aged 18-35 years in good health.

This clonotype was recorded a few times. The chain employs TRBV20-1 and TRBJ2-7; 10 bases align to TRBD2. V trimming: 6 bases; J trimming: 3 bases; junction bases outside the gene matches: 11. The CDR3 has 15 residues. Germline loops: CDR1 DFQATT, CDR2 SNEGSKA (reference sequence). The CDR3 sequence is CSATRIAGGFYEQYF. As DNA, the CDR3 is TGCAGTGCCACACGAATAGCGGGAGGTTTCTACGAGCAGTACTTC.

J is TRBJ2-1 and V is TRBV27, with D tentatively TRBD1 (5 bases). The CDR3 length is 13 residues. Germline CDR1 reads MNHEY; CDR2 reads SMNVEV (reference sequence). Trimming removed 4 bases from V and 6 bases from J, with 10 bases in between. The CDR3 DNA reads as TGTGCCAGCAGTTCCAGGGTCATCAATGAGCAGTTCTTC. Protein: CASSSRVINEQFF.

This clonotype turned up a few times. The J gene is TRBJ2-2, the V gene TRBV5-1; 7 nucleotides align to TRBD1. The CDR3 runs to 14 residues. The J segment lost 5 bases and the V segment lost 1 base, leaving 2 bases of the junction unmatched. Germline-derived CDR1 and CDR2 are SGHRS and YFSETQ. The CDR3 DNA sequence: TGCGCCAGCAGCTTGCTGGGACAGACCGGGGAGCTGTTTTTT. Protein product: CASSLLGQTGELFF.

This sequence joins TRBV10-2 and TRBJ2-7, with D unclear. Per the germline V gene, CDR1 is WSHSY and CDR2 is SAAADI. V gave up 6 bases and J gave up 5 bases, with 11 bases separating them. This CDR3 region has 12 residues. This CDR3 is CASRWSGNEQYF. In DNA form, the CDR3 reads TGCGCCAGCAGGTGGTCTGGGAACGAGCAGTACTTC.

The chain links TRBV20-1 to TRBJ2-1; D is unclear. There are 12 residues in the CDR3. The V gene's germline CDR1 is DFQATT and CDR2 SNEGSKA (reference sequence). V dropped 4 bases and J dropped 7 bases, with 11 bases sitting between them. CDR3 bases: TGCAGTGCTATCCCCCAGATAAATGAGCAGTTCTTC. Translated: CSAIPQINEQFF.

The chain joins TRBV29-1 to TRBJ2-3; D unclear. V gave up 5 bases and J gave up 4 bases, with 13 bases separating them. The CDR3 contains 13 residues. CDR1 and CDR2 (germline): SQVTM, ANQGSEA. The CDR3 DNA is TGCAGCGTTAAGGGTCCCAGCTCAGATACGCAGTATTTT. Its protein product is CSVKGPSSDTQYF.

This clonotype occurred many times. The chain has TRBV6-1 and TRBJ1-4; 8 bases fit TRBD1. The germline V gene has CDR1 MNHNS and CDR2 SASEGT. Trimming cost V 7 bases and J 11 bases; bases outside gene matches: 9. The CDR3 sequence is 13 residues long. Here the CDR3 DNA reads TGTGCCAGCACGGACAGGGAAGGTCGGAAACTGTTTTTT. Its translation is CASTDREGRKLFF.

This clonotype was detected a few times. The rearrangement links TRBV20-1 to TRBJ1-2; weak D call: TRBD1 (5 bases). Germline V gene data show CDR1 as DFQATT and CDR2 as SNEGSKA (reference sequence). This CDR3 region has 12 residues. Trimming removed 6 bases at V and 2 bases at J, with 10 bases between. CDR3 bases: TGCAGTGCGACGGGACGGAACTATGGCTACACCTTC. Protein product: CSATGRNYGYTF.

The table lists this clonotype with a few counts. The CDR3 loop reads CASSLRGTGSTGELFF. The CDR3 nucleotides read TGTGCCAGCAGCTTAAGGGGGACAGGGAGTACCGGGGAGCTGTTTTTT. The V gene is TRBV7-2, the J gene TRBJ2-2, with 9 bases fitting TRBD1. The CDR3 is made up of 16 amino acids. J was trimmed by 5 bases and V by 2 bases; bases with no gene match: 6. The germline V gene encodes CDR1 SGHTA and CDR2 FQGNSA.

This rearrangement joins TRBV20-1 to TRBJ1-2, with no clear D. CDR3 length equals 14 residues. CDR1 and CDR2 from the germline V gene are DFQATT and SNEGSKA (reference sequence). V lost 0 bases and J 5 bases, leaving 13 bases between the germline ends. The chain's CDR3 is CSARDGSSLYGYTF. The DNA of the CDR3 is TGCAGTGCTAGAGACGGAAGCAGCTTATATGGCTACACCTTC.

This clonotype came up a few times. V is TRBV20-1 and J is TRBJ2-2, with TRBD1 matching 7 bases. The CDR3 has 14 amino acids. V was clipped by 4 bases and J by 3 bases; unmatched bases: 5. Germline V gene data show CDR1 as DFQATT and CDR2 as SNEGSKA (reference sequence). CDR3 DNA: TGCAGTGCTACGGAGGACAGGTACACCGGGGAGCTGTTTTTT. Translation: CSATEDRYTGELFF.

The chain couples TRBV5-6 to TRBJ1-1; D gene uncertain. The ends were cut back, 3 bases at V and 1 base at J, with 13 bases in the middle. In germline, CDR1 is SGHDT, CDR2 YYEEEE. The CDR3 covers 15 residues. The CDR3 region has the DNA TGTGCCAGCAGCTATATCGTACAGAAGAACACTGAAGCTTTCTTT. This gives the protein CASSYIVQKNTEAFF.

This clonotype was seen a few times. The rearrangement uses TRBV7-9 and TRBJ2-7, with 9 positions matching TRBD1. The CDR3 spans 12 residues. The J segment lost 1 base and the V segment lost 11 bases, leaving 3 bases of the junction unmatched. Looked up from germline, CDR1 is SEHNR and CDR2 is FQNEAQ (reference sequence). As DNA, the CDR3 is TGTGCCGGGGGACAGGGATCCTACGAGCAGTACTTC. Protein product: CAGGQGSYEQYF.

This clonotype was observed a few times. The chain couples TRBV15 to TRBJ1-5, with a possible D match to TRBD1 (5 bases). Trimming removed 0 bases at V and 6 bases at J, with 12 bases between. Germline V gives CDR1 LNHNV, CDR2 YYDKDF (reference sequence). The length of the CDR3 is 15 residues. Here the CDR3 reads CATSRDRGIGQPQHF. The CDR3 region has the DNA TGTGCCACCAGCAGAGATCGGGGGATAGGTCAGCCCCAGCATTTT.

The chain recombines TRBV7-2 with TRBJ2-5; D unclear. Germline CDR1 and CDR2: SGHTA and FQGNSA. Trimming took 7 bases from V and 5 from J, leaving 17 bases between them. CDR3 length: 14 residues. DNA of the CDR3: TGTGCCAGCACCCCAATATCCCGAACGGAGACCCAGTACTTC. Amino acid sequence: CASTPISRTETQYF.

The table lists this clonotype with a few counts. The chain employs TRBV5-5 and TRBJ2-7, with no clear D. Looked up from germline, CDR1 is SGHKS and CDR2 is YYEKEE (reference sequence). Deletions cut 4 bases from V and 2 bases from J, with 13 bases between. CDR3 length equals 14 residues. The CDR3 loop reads CASSRQVGTYEQYF. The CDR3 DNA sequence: TGTGCCAGCAGCCGTCAGGTGGGAACCTACGAGCAGTACTTC.

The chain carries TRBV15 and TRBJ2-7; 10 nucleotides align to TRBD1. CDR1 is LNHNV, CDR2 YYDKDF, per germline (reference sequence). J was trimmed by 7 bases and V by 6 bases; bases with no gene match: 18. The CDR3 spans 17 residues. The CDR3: CATRSSRGGQGPIEQYF. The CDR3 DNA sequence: TGTGCCACCAGGTCGAGCAGGGGGGGACAGGGGCCCATTGAGCAGTACTTC.

The CDR3 loop is CASSYKDSVGYEQYF. The DNA of the CDR3 is TGTGCCAGCAGCTATAAGGACAGTGTGGGATACGAGCAGTACTTC. This chain uses TRBV7-9 with TRBJ2-7; possibly TRBD1 for D (6 bases). CDR3 length: 15 residues. The germline V gene encodes CDR1 SEHNR and CDR2 FQNEAQ (reference sequence). Trimming shortened V by 4 bases and J by 4 bases, and 17 bases separated the two germline ends.

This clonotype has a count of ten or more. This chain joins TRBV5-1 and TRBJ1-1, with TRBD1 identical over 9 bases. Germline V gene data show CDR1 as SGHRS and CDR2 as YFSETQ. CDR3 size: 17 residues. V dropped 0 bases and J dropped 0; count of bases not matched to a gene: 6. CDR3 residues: CASSLEGQGGLNTEAFF. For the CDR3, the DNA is TGCGCCAGCAGCTTGGAGGGACAGGGAGGATTGAACACTGAAGCTTTCTTT.

The CDR3 here is CASSFRGRGPTPNTGELFF. The DNA for the CDR3 is TGTGCCAGCAGTTTTAGAGGCAGGGGTCCCACTCCGAACACCGGGGAGCTGTTTTTT. The V call is TRBV12-3 or TRBV12-4, the J call TRBJ2-2; D may be TRBD1 (6 bases). CDR3 length: 19 amino acids. Between the trimmed V and J ends, which lost 3 bases and 0 bases, there was a span of 20 bases.

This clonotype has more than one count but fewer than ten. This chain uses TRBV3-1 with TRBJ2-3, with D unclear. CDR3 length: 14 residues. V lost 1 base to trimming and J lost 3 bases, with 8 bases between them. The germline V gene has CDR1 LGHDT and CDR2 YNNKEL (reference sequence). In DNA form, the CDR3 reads TGTGCCAGCAGCCAAGCGCCCGGGACAGATACGCAGTATTTT. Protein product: CASSQAPGTDTQYF.

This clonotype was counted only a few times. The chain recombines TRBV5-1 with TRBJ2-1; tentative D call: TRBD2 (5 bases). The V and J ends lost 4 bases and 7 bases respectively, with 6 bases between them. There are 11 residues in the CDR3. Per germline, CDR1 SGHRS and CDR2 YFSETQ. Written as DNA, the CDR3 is TGCGCCAGCAGCACGGGGAATGAGCAGTTCTTC. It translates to CASSTGNEQFF.

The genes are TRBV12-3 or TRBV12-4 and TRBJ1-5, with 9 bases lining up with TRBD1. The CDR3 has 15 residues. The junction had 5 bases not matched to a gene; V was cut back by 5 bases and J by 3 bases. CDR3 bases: TGTGCCAGCAGTCCCCGGGACAGGGACAATCAGCCCCAGCATTTT. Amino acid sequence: CASSPRDRDNQPQHF.

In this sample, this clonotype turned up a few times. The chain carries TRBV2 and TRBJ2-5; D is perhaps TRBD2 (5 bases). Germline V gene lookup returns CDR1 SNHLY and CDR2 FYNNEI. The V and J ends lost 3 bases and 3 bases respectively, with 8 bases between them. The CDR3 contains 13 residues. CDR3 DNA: TGTGCCAGCAGTGAGGAAGCGGAAGAGACCCAGTACTTC. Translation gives CASSEEAEETQYF.

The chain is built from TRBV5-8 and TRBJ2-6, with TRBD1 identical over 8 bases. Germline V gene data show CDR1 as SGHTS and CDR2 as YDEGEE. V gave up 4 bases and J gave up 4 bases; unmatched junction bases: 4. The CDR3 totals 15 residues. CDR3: CASSRTGPGANVLTF. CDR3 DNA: TGTGCCAGCAGCAGGACAGGGCCGGGGGCCAACGTCCTGACTTTC.